This record concerns one T cell receptor beta chain sequence. The sample holds other DNA sequences that translate to the same CDR3. This sample was taken from a study of blood T cell repertoires in COVID-19. Study summary: COVID-19 samples from acute and convalescent phases originated in the United States, Italy and Spain. T cells, B-cell-depleted T cells, or PBMCs provided the cDNA or gDNA that served as material.

The CDR3 loop spans 14 amino acids. The junction had 3 bases not matched to a gene; V was cut back by 5 bases and J by 4 bases. CDR1 and CDR2 from the germline V gene are MNHEY and SMNVEV (reference sequence). Libraries were prepared by immunoSEQ multiplex PCR; TCRdb keeps only in-frame clonotypes and omits some of them. The sample consists of hundreds of thousands of clones, 86% of them appearing once. The rearrangement uses TRBV27 and TRBJ2-7, with 12 bases aligning to TRBD2. The sequence derives from a young woman with active or convalescent COVID-19. The sequencing sample was made of peripheral blood. As DNA, the CDR3 is TGTGCCAGCAGTCCCGGGACTAGCGGGTACGAGCAGTACTTC. Amino acid sequence: CASSPGTSGYEQYF.